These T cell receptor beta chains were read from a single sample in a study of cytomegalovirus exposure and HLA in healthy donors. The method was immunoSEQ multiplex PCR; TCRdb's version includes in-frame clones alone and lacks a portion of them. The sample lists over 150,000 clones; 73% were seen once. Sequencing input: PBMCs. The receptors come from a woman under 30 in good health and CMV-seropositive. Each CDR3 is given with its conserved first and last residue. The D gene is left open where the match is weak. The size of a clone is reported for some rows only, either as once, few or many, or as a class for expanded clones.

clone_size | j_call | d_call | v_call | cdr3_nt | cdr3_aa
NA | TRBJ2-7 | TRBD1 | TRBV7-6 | TGTGCCAGCAGCTTAGCGGGACAGGTCTATTACTTC | CASSLAGQVYYF
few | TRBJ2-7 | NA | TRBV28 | TGTGCCAGCAAAGTCGATTCCGGAGGGCAGTACGAGCAGTACTTC | CASKVDSGGQYEQYF
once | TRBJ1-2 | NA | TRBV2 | TGTGCCTGTGGGGCAGGGGCGATTAACTATGGCTACACCTTC | CACGAGAINYGYTF
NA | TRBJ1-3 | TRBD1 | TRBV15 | TGTGCCACCAGCGAAGATTATGGGACAGCAACCTATGGAAACACCATATATTTT | CATSEDYGTATYGNTIYF
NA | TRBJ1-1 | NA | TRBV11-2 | TGTGCCAGCAGCCGGATAACAGGGATCTTATCCACTGAAGCTTTCTTT | CASSRITGILSTEAFF
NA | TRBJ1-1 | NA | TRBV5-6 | TGTGCCAGCAGTGCGGCAGGGAACCCCCCTGAGGCTTTCTTT | CASSAAGNPPEAFF
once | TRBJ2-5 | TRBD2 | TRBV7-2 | TGTGCCAGCAGCAAAAGATTAGCGGGGGAGCAAGAGACCCAGTACTTC | CASSKRLAGEQETQYF
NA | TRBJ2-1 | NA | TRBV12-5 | TGTGCTAGTGGTTTGGTACCAGGGGCGGTCGGCAATGAGCAGTTCTTC | CASGLVPGAVGNEQFF
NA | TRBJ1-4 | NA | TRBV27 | TGTGCCAGCAGTTTTTTGGGGGGATCCAATGAAAAACTGTTTTTT | CASSFLGGSNEKLFF
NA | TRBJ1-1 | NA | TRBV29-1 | TGCAGCGTTGGAGGGACAACGAACACTGAAGCTTTCTTT | CSVGGTTNTEAFF
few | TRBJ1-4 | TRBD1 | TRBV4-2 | TGTGCCAGCAGCCAGTACTTACAGGGGGCTGGGGAAAAACTGTTTTTT | CASSQYLQGAGEKLFF
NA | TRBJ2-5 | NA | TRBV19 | TGTGCCAGTAGTACCCAGGCAGAGACCCAGTACTTC | CASSTQAETQYF
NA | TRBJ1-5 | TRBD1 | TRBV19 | TGTGCCAGTGGGCCCTCAGGGGGTCAGGAGCCCCAGCATTTT | CASGPSGGQEPQHF
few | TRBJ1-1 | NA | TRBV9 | TGTGCCAGCAGCGTACAGGCGAACACTGAAGCTTTCTTT | CASSVQANTEAFF
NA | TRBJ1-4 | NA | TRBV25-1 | TGTGCCAGCAGTGATAAATGGCCTAATGAAAAACTGTTTTTT | CASSDKWPNEKLFF
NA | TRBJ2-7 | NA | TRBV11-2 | TGTGCCAGCGGCCGGGGGATCAAGCAGTACTTC | CASGRGIKQYF
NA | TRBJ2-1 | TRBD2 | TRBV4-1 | TGCGCCAGCAGCCAATATGCGGGGGAGGACAATGAGCAGTTCTTC | CASSQYAGEDNEQFF
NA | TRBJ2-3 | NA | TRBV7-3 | TGTGCCAGCAGCATGGGACTGGAGGGTACAGATACGCAGTATTTT | CASSMGLEGTDTQYF
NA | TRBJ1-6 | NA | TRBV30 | TGTGCCTGGACAATCGGTGACTCAACCCTCCACTTT | CAWTIGDSTLHF
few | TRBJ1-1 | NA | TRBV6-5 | TGTGCCAGTTGGGGGGGGAACACTGAAGCTTTCTTT | CASWGGNTEAFF
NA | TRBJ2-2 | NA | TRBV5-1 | TGCGCCAGCAGCTCGGACAGCAACACCGGGGAGCTGTTTTTT | CASSSDSNTGELFF
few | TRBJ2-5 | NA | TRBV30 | TGTGCCTGGAGTGTAGGGCAGGGTCAAGAGACCCAGTACTTC | CAWSVGQGQETQYF
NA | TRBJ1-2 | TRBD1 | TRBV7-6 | TGTGCCAGCAGCTCCGACAGGGGGGTCCCAAGGGGCGGGCCCGGGGGAGGCTACACCTTC | CASSSDRGVPRGGPGGGYTF
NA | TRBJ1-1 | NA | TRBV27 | TGTGCCAGCAGTTTGGCAGAGAACACTGAAGCTTTCTTT | CASSLAENTEAFF
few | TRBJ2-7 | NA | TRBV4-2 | TGTGCCAGCAGCCAAGGGGCCTCCTACGAGCAGTACTTC | CASSQGASYEQYF
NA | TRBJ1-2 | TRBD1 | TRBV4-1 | TGCGCCAGCAGCCAAATTCCGGGACAGACTAACTATGGCTACACCTTC | CASSQIPGQTNYGYTF
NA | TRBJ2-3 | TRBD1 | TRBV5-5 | TGTGCCAGCAGCTTGAGGGGGCGCGAGACAGATACGCAGTATTTT | CASSLRGRETDTQYF
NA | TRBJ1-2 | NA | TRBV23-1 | TGCGCCAGCAGTCAATCCTGGGACAAGGGCTATGGCTACACCTTC | CASSQSWDKGYGYTF
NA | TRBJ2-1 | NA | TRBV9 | TGTGCCAGCAGCCCCGGGGACAACAATGAGCAGTTCTTC | CASSPGDNNEQFF
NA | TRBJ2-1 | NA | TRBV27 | TGTGCCAGCAGGGCCGGGACACCGAATCTCTCCTACAATGAGCAGTTCTTC | CASRAGTPNLSYNEQFF
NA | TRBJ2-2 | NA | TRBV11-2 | TGTGCCAGCAGCTTGCGGGCCGAGAACACCGGGGAGCTGTTTTTT | CASSLRAENTGELFF
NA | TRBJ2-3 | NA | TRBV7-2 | TGTGCCAGCAGCCCACTTCCCGCTAGCACAGATACGCAGTATTTT | CASSPLPASTDTQYF
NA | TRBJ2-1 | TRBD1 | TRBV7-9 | TGTGCCAGCAGCTTTCCGGGACAGGGGCCACATGAGCAGTTCTTC | CASSFPGQGPHEQFF
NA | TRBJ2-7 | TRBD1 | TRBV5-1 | TGCGCCAGCAGCTTGGGCCAGGGGGACGAGCAGTACTTC | CASSLGQGDEQYF
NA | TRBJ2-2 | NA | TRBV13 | TGTGCCAGCAGCTTAGGCCAGGGGCGAAACACCGGGGAGCTGTTTTTT | CASSLGQGRNTGELFF
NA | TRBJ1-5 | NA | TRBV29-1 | TGCAGCGTATGGGGAGGGGGGCTCGGTCAGCCCCAGCATTTT | CSVWGGGLGQPQHF
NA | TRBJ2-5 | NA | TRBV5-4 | TGTGCCAGCAGCTTGGGACTAGTCAACCAAGAGACCCAGTACTTC | CASSLGLVNQETQYF
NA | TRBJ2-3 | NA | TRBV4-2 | TGTGCCAGCAGCCAAGAAGTCTCCGGGGTTTCTAGCACAGATACGCAGTATTTT | CASSQEVSGVSSTDTQYF
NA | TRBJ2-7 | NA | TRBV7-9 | TGTGCCAGCAGCCGCAAAAAAGCCCTTGAGGGAACCTACGAGCAGTACTTC | CASSRKKALEGTYEQYF
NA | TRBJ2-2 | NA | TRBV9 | TGTGCCAGCAGCGTAGGGGGGGCGAACACCGGGGAGCTGTTTTTT | CASSVGGANTGELFF
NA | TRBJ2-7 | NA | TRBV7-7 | TGTGCTAGCAGCTATGGCGGACCCCCGGGGTCCTACGAGCAGTACTTC | CASSYGGPPGSYEQYF
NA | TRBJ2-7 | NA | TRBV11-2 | TGTGCCAGCACCAAGGAGGGTTTAATCTACGAGCAGTACTTC | CASTKEGLIYEQYF
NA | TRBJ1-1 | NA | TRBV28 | TGTGCCAGCAGTTTAACCGGCGGGGTGACTGAAGCTTTCTTT | CASSLTGGVTEAFF
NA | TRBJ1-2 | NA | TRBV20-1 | TGCAGTGCAACCCAGGGTGGCGGCTACACCTTC | CSATQGGGYTF
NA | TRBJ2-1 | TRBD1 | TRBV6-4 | TGTGCCAGCAGCCGGGACAGGGGATCGTTTGGCGAGCAGTTCTTC | CASSRDRGSFGEQFF
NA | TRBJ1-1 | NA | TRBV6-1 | TGTGCCAGCAGACGACAAGAGAACACTGAAGCTTTCTTT | CASRRQENTEAFF
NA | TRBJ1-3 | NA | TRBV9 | TGTGCCAGCAGCGCCCACTCTGGAAACACCATATATTTT | CASSAHSGNTIYF
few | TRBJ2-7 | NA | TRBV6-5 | TGTGCCAGCACAAAGCTGGGGGGAACCGAGCAGTACTTC | CASTKLGGTEQYF
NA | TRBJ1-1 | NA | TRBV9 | TGTGCCAGCAGCGTAGGCCCGGGGGGTGCCACTGAAGCTTTCTTT | CASSVGPGGATEAFF
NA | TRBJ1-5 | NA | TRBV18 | TGTGCCAGCTCAGCAGAACATAGCAATCAGCCCCAGCATTTT | CASSAEHSNQPQHF
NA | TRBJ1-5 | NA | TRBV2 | TGTGCCAGCAGTGAAAAAGGGGACAATCAGCCCCAGCATTTT | CASSEKGDNQPQHF
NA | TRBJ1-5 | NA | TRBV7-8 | TGTGCCAGCAGCTATTCAAGCCAGCCCCAGCATTTT | CASSYSSQPQHF
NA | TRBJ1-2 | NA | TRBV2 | TGTGCCAGCAGTGGGCCCCCCACAGGGAACTATGGCTACACCTTC | CASSGPPTGNYGYTF
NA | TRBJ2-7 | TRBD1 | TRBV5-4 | TGTGCCAGCAGCTTTGGACAGGGAAAAGGCGAGCAGTACTTC | CASSFGQGKGEQYF
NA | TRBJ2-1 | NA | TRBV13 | TGTGCCAGCAGCTTATACAGGGCAAAAGGGTTCTTC | CASSLYRAKGFF
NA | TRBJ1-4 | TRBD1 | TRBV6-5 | TGTGCCAGCAGTTACTCGGGGCCAGGGGGGGAAAAACTGTTTTTT | CASSYSGPGGEKLFF
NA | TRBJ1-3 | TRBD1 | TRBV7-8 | TGTGCCAGCAGCTTACGGGACAGGGTGATTGCTGGAAACACCATATATTTT | CASSLRDRVIAGNTIYF
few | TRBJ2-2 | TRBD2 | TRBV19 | TGTGCCAGTAGGACTAGCGGGGTTAACACCGGGGAGCTGTTTTTT | CASRTSGVNTGELFF